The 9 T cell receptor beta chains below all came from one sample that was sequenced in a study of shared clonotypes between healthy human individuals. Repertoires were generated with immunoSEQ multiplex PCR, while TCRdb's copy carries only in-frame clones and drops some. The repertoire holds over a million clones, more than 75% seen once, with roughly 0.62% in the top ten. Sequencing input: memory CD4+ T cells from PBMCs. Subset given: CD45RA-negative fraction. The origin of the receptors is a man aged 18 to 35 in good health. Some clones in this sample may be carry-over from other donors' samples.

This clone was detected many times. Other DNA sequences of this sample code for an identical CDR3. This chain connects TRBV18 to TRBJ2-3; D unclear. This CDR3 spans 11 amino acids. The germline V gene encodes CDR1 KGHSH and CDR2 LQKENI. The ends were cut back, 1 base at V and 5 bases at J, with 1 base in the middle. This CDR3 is CASSPRDTQYF. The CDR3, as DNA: TGTGCCAGCTCACCACGAGATACGCAGTATTTT.

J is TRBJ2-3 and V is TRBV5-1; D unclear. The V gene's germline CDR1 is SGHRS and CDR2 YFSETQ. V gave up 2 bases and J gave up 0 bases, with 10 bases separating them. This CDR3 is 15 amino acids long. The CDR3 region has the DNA TGCGCCAGCAGCTTAACAGCCCCTAGCACAGATACGCAGTATTTT. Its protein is CASSLTAPSTDTQYF.

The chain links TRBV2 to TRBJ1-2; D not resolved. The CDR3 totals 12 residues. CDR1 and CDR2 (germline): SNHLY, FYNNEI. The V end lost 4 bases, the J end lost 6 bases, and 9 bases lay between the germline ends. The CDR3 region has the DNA TGTGCCAGCAGTGTTGGCGGAGATGGCTACACCTTC. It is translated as CASSVGGDGYTF. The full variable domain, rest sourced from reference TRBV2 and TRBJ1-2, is EPEVTQTPSHQVTQMGQEVILRCVPISNHLYFYWYRQILGQKVEFLVSFYNNEISEKSEIFDDQFSVERPDGSNFTLKIRSTKLEDSAMYFCASSVGGDGYTFGSGTRLTVV.

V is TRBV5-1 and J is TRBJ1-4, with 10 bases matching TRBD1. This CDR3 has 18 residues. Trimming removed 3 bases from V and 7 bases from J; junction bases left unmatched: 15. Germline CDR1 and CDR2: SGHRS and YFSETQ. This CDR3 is CASSSGQGRLFGSEKLFF. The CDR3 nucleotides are TGCGCCAGCAGCTCGGGACAGGGGCGCCTCTTTGGAAGTGAAAAACTGTTTTTT.

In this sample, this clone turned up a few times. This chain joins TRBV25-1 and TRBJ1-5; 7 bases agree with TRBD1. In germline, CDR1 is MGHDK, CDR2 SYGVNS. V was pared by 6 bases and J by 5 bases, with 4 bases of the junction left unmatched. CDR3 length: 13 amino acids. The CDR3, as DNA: TGTGCCAGCAGGCAGGGGGATTATCAGCCCCAGCATTTT. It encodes CASRQGDYQPQHF.

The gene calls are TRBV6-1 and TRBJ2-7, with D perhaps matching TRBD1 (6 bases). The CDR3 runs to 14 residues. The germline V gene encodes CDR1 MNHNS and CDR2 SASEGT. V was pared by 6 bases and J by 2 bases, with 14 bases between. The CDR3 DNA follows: TGTGCCAGCAGAGGGGACAAGTCCGCCTACGAGCAGTACTTC. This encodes CASRGDKSAYEQYF.

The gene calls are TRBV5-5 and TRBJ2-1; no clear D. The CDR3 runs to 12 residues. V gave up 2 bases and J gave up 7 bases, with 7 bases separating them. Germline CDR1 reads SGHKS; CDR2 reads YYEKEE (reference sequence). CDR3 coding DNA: TGTGCCAGCAGCTTTAACCCAAATGAGCAGTTCTTC. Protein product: CASSFNPNEQFF.

As DNA, the CDR3 is TGTGCCAGCAGCTTAGCTGAGGGGACAGATACGCAGTATTTT. Translating gives CASSLAEGTDTQYF. This chain uses TRBV11-3 with TRBJ2-3; D may match TRBD1 or TRBD2 (5 bases each). Per germline, CDR1 SGHNT and CDR2 YENEEA. V dropped 1 base and J dropped 3 bases, with 8 bases sitting between them. The CDR3 spans 14 residues.

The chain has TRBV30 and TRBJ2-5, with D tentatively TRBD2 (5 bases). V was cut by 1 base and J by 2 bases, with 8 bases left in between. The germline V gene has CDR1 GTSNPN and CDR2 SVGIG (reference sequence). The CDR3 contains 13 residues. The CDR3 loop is CAWSGGVQETQYF. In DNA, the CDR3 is TGTGCCTGGAGTGGGGGAGTTCAAGAGACCCAGTACTTC.